This T cell receptor beta chain was documented in a study of blood T cells in healthy people across ages. The use of a sample-barcoded 5' primer and a J-beta primer mix characterized a second PCR of about 7 to 12 cycles. TCRdb processed the 5' RACE reads anew with MiXCR; each CDR3 protein has one entry. The table lists 540,000 or so distinct CDR3 sequences, less than 25% of them singletons, with roughly 9% in the top ten. Healthy Russian Caucasian donors spanned ages about 6 to 95 years. There were at least 6 micrograms of total RNA extracted from every sample. This clonotype has just a few counts. CDR3 length equals 13 residues. Germline-derived CDR1 and CDR2 are LNHNV and YYDKDF (reference sequence). Trimming took 1 base from V and 3 from J, leaving 4 bases between them. The sample was also linked to a second study, of T cells of mothers and their children.

V usage is TRBV15 and J usage is TRBJ2-1; no firm D call. This sequence was found in a boy younger than 18 in good health. The material sequenced was blood. In nucleotides, the CDR3 is TGTGCCACCAGCAGAGTAATCTACAATGAGCAGTTCTTC. This sequence encodes CATSRVIYNEQFF.